The rows below give T cell receptor beta chains drawn from one sample of a study of OX40 agonist ivuxolimab in advanced cancers. Some clones are missing from TCRdb's copy, which holds only in-frame ones; the method was immunoSEQ multiplex PCR. The sample lists around 74,000 clones; roughly 90% were seen once. The source was CD4+ or CD8+ T cells sorted from blood, collected in a trial of the OX40 agonist ivuxolimab. All receptors derive from an adult with an advanced solid tumor such as melanoma, head and neck, liver or kidney cancer. Both conserved end residues are part of each CDR3. D genes are given only for firm matches. Size is omitted from some rows. Given values are once, few, many or a class for expanded clones.

J,size,D,V,DNA,CDR3
TRBJ2-2,-,TRBD1,TRBV7-2,TGTGCCAGCAGCTCCGGACAGGGTTGGACCGGGGAGCTGTTTTTT,CASSSGQGWTGELFF
TRBJ1-1,medium-sized,TRBD1,TRBV18,TGTGCCAGCTCGCAACGTCAGGGGGACCCTGAAGCTTTCTTT,CASSQRQGDPEAFF
TRBJ2-1,-,-,TRBV6-1,TGTGCCAGCAGTGACCCGGGGAGGGGGGCATACAATGAGCAGTTCTTC,CASSDPGRGAYNEQFF
TRBJ2-7,-,-,TRBV30,TGTGCCTGGAGTCAGGGCAGCGCGTTCTACGAGCAGTACTTC,CAWSQGSAFYEQYF
TRBJ2-2,-,TRBD1,TRBV10-3,TGTGCCAGCGAGGACAGGGAATGGACCGGGGAGCTGTTTTTT,CASEDREWTGELFF
TRBJ1-5,-,-,TRBV28,TGTGCCAGCAGTTTTTGGGGAGTTAGCAATCAGCCCCAGCATTTT,CASSFWGVSNQPQHF
TRBJ1-2,-,-,TRBV5-4,TGTGCCAGCAGCTTGGAACCGGGACCGAGCTATGGCTACACCTTC,CASSLEPGPSYGYTF
TRBJ1-1,few,-,TRBV30,TGTGCCTGGAGGACCACCCGAGGGACTGAAGCTTTCTTT,CAWRTTRGTEAFF
TRBJ1-1,-,-,TRBV20-1,TGCAGTGCTAGAGAGGACACTGAAGCTTTCTTT,CSAREDTEAFF
TRBJ1-1,-,-,TRBV10-3,TGTGCCATCAGCCCGCTCCGGGGGAGTGAAGCTTTCTTT,CAISPLRGSEAFF
TRBJ1-2,-,TRBD1,TRBV10-3,TGTGCCATCAGTGAGTCCGCCAGGGGGCCTCACTATGGCTACACCTTC,CAISESARGPHYGYTF
TRBJ2-1,-,-,TRBV7-8,TGTGCCAGCAGCCATCCGGGACTCGGACCAGAAACCAGCTCCTACAATGAGCAGTTCTTC,CASSHPGLGPETSSYNEQFF
TRBJ1-2,-,-,TRBV7-9,TGTGCCAGCAGCTTAGTTTTTGGTGGCTACACCTTC,CASSLVFGGYTF
TRBJ2-1,once,-,TRBV28,TGTGCCAGCAGGCCCCCCGGAGGGAAGTACAATGAGCAGTTCTTC,CASRPPGGKYNEQFF
TRBJ1-5,-,-,TRBV5-1,TGCGCCAGCAGCTTGGGTGGGGCGAGCAATCAGCCCCAGCATTTT,CASSLGGASNQPQHF
TRBJ1-3,once,-,TRBV4-1,TGCGCCAGCAGCCAAGAAGGGCCGAAGCCCTCTGGAAACACCATATATTTT,CASSQEGPKPSGNTIYF
TRBJ1-1,once,-,TRBV15,TGTGCCACCAGCAGGCAGGCAGGGCCACTTCGGAATGAAGCTTTCTTT,CATSRQAGPLRNEAFF
TRBJ1-6,-,-,TRBV5-4,TGTGCCAGCAGCGTACACAGGGACTCCTATAATTCACCCCTCCACTTT,CASSVHRDSYNSPLHF
TRBJ1-1,-,-,TRBV7-9,TGTGCCAGCAGCTCATTCCCCAGGGGTTCAAACGCGAACACTGAAGCTTTCTTT,CASSSFPRGSNANTEAFF
TRBJ2-2,-,-,TRBV27,TGTGCCAGCAGTTTAGGTCTAGGGAGGGGGGGGACCGGGGAGCTGTTTTTT,CASSLGLGRGGTGELFF
TRBJ2-1,-,-,TRBV6-4,TGTGCCAGCAGTGACTCGTTCGGACCCTACAATGAGCAGTTCTTC,CASSDSFGPYNEQFF
TRBJ2-5,few,TRBD1,TRBV5-6,TGTGCCAGCAGCTCTACACAGGGGCCCCAAGAGACCCAGTACTTC,CASSSTQGPQETQYF
TRBJ2-3,-,-,TRBV9,TGTGCCAGCAGCCCGGGCCCCCGGGATACGCAGTATTTT,CASSPGPRDTQYF
TRBJ1-2,-,-,TRBV6-6,TGTGCCAGCAGGACCCCGGGGCGCTGGTATGGCTACACCTTC,CASRTPGRWYGYTF
TRBJ2-5,few,-,TRBV10-3,TGTGCCATCAGTGGAGTACAAGAGACCCAGTACTTC,CAISGVQETQYF
TRBJ1-2,-,-,TRBV11-3,TGTGCCAGCAGCTTAGGTCACGGGGACGGCTACACCTTC,CASSLGHGDGYTF
TRBJ2-4,-,-,TRBV6-1,TGTGCCAGCAGTGAAGATTCAGGGGACGGAAATCTAGCCAAAAACATTCAGTACTTC,CASSEDSGDGNLAKNIQYF
TRBJ1-1,-,-,TRBV11-2,TGTGCCAGCAGGTCCACCCCGACAGTCAGGTACACTGAAGCTTTCTTT,CASRSTPTVRYTEAFF
TRBJ1-6,-,-,TRBV27,TGTGCCGGCCATTCACCCCTCCACTTT,CAGHSPLHF
TRBJ1-5,-,TRBD1,TRBV29-1,TGCAGCGCCGGACAGGGGGGATACAATCAGCCCCAGCATTTT,CSAGQGGYNQPQHF
TRBJ1-1,-,-,TRBV18,TGTGCCAGCTCACCACTTTTCCGGCAGGAGAACACTGAAGCTTTCTTT,CASSPLFRQENTEAFF
TRBJ2-5,-,-,TRBV6-1,TGTGCCAGCAGTAGGGTAGGGGAGACCCAGTACTTC,CASSRVGETQYF
TRBJ1-1,-,-,TRBV2,TGTGCCAGCAGTGAAGAGGTGAACACTGAAGCTTTCTTT,CASSEEVNTEAFF
TRBJ1-1,-,-,TRBV6-5,TGTGCCAGCACCCAGGGAACTGAAGCTTTCTTT,CASTQGTEAFF
TRBJ1-1,-,-,TRBV18,TGTGCCAGCTCACCCGGAGCGAACACTGAAGCTTTCTTT,CASSPGANTEAFF
TRBJ1-4,-,-,TRBV19,TGTGCCAGTAGTATTCAGTCACGGGATAATGAAAAACTGTTTTTT,CASSIQSRDNEKLFF
TRBJ1-2,-,-,TRBV5-4,TGTGCCAGCAGCTTGCCACTAGGCGGCTACACCTTC,CASSLPLGGYTF
TRBJ2-2,-,TRBD2,TRBV2,TGTGCCAGCAGTAGACTAGCGGGGGCAACCGGGGAGCTGTTTTTT,CASSRLAGATGELFF
TRBJ1-2,-,TRBD1,TRBV28,TGTGCCAGCAGGGTTCCGGTAGGGGGCCGGGGCTACACCTTC,CASRVPVGGRGYTF
TRBJ1-5,-,-,TRBV30,TGTGCCTGGAGTGGGGGCAAGAACCAGCCCCAGCATTTT,CAWSGGKNQPQHF
TRBJ2-3,-,-,TRBV4-2,TGTGCCAGCAGCCCGAGGCCGGGAGCAGATACGCAGTATTTT,CASSPRPGADTQYF
TRBJ2-1,once,-,TRBV21-1,TGTGCCAGCAGCAATAGACAGGGTGACAATGAGCAGTTCTTC,CASSNRQGDNEQFF
TRBJ1-4,-,TRBD1,TRBV4-1,TGCGCCAGCAGCCATGTAGGGGGCGGCGGTGAAAAACTGTTTTTT,CASSHVGGGGEKLFF
TRBJ2-6,few,-,TRBV7-2,TGTGCCAGCAGCGCGTTCCAAGCGGCCAACGTCCTGACTTTC,CASSAFQAANVLTF
TRBJ1-1,once,-,TRBV29-1,TGCAGCGTTGAAGCGCAGGGGAACACTGAAGCTTTCTTT,CSVEAQGNTEAFF
TRBJ2-5,-,TRBD1,TRBV4-1,TGCGCCAGCAGCCGTACAGGGGGGAGGGAGACCCAGTACTTC,CASSRTGGRETQYF
TRBJ1-4,-,-,TRBV19,TGTGCCAGTAGTAGGGATGAAAAACTGTTTTTT,CASSRDEKLFF
TRBJ2-5,-,TRBD1,TRBV7-2,TGTGCCAGCAGCTCGCGACAGGGGCAAGAGACCCAGTACTTC,CASSSRQGQETQYF
TRBJ1-5,-,-,TRBV6-6,TGTGCCAGTGTTAAAACCGGGACGGTGAATCAGCCCCAGCATTTT,CASVKTGTVNQPQHF